Described below is a single T cell receptor (beta chain) sequence and its context. The data stem from a study of blood T cell repertoires in COVID-19. Measured with immunoSEQ multiplex PCR; TCRdb has only the in-frame clones, and not every one. The sample has roughly 300,000 clones, roughly 91% seen once; the top ten hold 2.3%. The CDR3 contains 14 residues. Germline CDR1 and CDR2: SNHLY and FYNNEI. V was pared by 5 bases and J by 0 bases, with 8 bases between. This clonotype originated in a woman between 40 and 55 years old with acute COVID-19. The rearrangement uses TRBV2 and TRBJ1-3; D not resolved. The sample was PBMCs or T cells enriched from blood (not recorded which). DNA of the CDR3: TGTGCCAGCAGTTCCCCGGGCTCTGGAAACACCATATATTTT. Residues: CASSSPGSGNTIYF.